The T cell receptor (beta chain) under discussion was sequenced for a study of T cell responses to AZD1222 COVID-19 vaccine. Whole-study results and caveats: Unmutated variant regions are reportedly targeted by nearly half of spike-specific TCRs. An increase in Spike-specific TCR breadth and depth was observed after two AZD1222 doses. Clonal diversity was possibly underestimated, and white British individuals and females predominated among donors.

Germline assignment: CDR1 MGHRA and CDR2 YSYEKL. The CDR3 contains 16 residues. V was pared by 0 bases and J by 8 bases, with 17 bases between. Concerning this clone itself: Its specificity is not known.

This table comes from immunoSEQ multiplex PCR, and its TCRdb copy is limited to in-frame clones, with some not included. The table includes 40,000 to 55,000 clones, around 90% detected once. The V and J genes are TRBV4-1 and TRBJ2-1; no definite D call. The TCR sequence derives from an adult who received the AZD1222 COVID-19 vaccine. Sequences were derived from peripheral blood, sampled 28 days after the second AZD1222 dose. CDR3 sequence reads: CASSQDPPPSWDEQFF. The DNA for the CDR3 is TGCGCCAGCAGCCAAGATCCCCCCCCCTCCTGGGATGAGCAGTTCTTC.